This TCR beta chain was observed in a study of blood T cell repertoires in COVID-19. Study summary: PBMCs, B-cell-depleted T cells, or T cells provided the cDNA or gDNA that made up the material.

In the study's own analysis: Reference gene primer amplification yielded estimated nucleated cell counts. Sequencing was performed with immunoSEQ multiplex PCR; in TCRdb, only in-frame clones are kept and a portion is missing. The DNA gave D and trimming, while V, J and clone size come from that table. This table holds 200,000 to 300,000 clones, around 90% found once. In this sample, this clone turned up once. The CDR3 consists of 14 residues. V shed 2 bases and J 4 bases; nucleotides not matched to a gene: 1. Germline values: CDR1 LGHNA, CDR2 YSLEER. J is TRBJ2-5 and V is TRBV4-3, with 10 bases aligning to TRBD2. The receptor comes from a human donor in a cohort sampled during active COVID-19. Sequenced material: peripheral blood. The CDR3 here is CASSQWTSGETQYF. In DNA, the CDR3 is TGCGCCAGCAGCCAATGGACTAGCGGAGAGACCCAGTACTTC.